This T cell receptor beta chain originates from a study of cytomegalovirus exposure and HLA in healthy donors. The PCR ran on 60 Vbeta and 13 Jbeta primers. Generated by immunoSEQ multiplex PCR, the TCRdb table keeps only in-frame clones and is missing some. Of 200,000 to 250,000 clones in the sample, 70% to 85% were seen once. Donors were ostensibly healthy at sampling, although undocumented immune exposures were probable. Regarding this clone: Its antigen remains unidentified.

Regarding the study as a whole: Earlier analysis looked at TCR beta V segments, and most were productive about 90% or about 30% of the time. A few chains tied to CMV proved CMV antigen-specific in vitro. Accounts indicate the classifier identified cytomegalovirus status with strong specificity and sensitivity.

This CDR3 has 15 amino acids. Germline V gene sequence: CDR1 MDHEN, CDR2 SYDVKM. Trimming took off 4 bases at V and 4 bases at J, with 16 bases between the two ends. The sequenced sample consisted of PBMCs. The rearrangement links TRBV28 to TRBJ2-5; possibly TRBD1 for D (5 bases). The clonotype was recovered from a male donor in good health and CMV-seronegative. This CDR3 reads CASSSREGSGETQYF. The CDR3 nucleotides are TGTGCCAGCAGTTCCAGGGAAGGGTCGGGAGAGACCCAGTACTTC.